This T cell receptor beta chain was retrieved from a study of human T cells and chemical hapten exposure. In TCRdb, the RACE reads were re-called with MiXCR into one record per CDR3 protein. The sample lists 25,000 to 30,000 distinct CDR3 sequences, approximately 9% occurring once. Noted time point: patch test 2, 6 weeks after DPC sensitization. Documented treatment: therapeutic diphenylcyclopropenone sensitization with weekly scalp DPC. The V gene lost 2 bases and the J gene lost 7 bases, with 9 bases spanning the gap. Germline V CDR1 and CDR2: SQVTM, ANQGSEA. This CDR3 has 12 residues. V gene TRBV29-1 combines with J gene TRBJ2-1; no clear D. The origin of this receptor is a young man with alopecia areata. Some clones in this sample may be carry-over from other donors' samples. The material was whole blood, obtained in connection with sensitization to the hapten diphenylcyclopropenone (DPC). The CDR3 loop is CSVESRMNEQFF. In DNA form, the CDR3 reads TGCAGCGTTGAATCTAGAATGAATGAGCAGTTCTTC.